Listed below are T cell receptor beta chains from one sample, sequenced in a study of breast tumors, draining lymph nodes, adjacent tissues. Via MiXCR, TCRdb re-called the multiplex PCR reads, giving one row per CDR3 protein. This sample has around 130,000 distinct CDR3 sequences, with 20% to 25% found just once. The sample consisted of axillary lymph node tissue. These TCRs come from a female donor with breast cancer. Some clones in this sample may be carry-over from other donors' samples. CDR3s include the opening cysteine and the closing phenylalanine or tryptophan. Fields, in order: clone size, J gene, D gene, V gene, CDR3 DNA, CDR3 protein. D genes are given only for firm matches. Not every row has a clone size; where given, it reads once, few, many or a size class.

abundance: many; j_gene: TRBJ1-4; d_gene: -; v_gene: TRBV12-3/TRBV12-4; CDR3nt: TGTGCCAGCACCCCCTCAGTTTCCCCGGACAGAGATAATGAAAAACTGTTTTTT; CDR3aa: CASTPSVSPDRDNEKLFF
abundance: many; j_gene: TRBJ1-3; d_gene: TRBD1; v_gene: TRBV19; CDR3nt: TGTGCCAGTAGTATAGGAGGGACAGCGAACTCTGGAAACACCATATATTTT; CDR3aa: CASSIGGTANSGNTIYF
abundance: many; j_gene: TRBJ1-2; d_gene: -; v_gene: TRBV4-2; CDR3nt: TGTGCCAGCAGCCAAGATCTCGGGGGGCCAAACTATGGCTACACCTTC; CDR3aa: CASSQDLGGPNYGYTF
abundance: many; j_gene: TRBJ1-6; d_gene: -; v_gene: TRBV7-6; CDR3nt: TGTGCCAGCAGCTTAGGGAGCTCCTATAATTCACCCCTCCACTTT; CDR3aa: CASSLGSSYNSPLHF
abundance: many; j_gene: TRBJ1-2; d_gene: -; v_gene: TRBV10-3; CDR3nt: TGTGCCATCAGTGTGGACAGACAGGACTACACCTTC; CDR3aa: CAISVDRQDYTF
abundance: many; j_gene: TRBJ2-3; d_gene: -; v_gene: TRBV6-6; CDR3nt: TGTGCCAGCAGCCTCTGGGAGCGGGGCACAGATACGCAGTATTTT; CDR3aa: CASSLWERGTDTQYF
abundance: many; j_gene: TRBJ1-3; d_gene: -; v_gene: TRBV5-4; CDR3nt: TGTGCCAGCAGCTCATCCAGGCGGGCTGACTCTGGAAACACCATATATTTT; CDR3aa: CASSSSRRADSGNTIYF
abundance: many; j_gene: TRBJ2-7; d_gene: TRBD2; v_gene: TRBV10-1; CDR3nt: TGCGCCAGCAGTGAGTCGGGAGGGTTCAACGAGCAGTACTTC; CDR3aa: CASSESGGFNEQYF
abundance: many; j_gene: TRBJ1-2; d_gene: -; v_gene: TRBV6-1; CDR3nt: TGTGCCAGCAGTTTTGGACAGTACAAGGGCTATGGCTACACCTTC; CDR3aa: CASSFGQYKGYGYTF
abundance: many; j_gene: TRBJ2-5; d_gene: -; v_gene: TRBV18; CDR3nt: TGTGCCAGCTCACCACCGGGGCAAACAGAGACCCAGTACTTC; CDR3aa: CASSPPGQTETQYF
abundance: many; j_gene: TRBJ1-3; d_gene: -; v_gene: TRBV20-1; CDR3nt: TGCAGTGCTACACCCCAGGACTCTGGAAACACCATATATTTT; CDR3aa: CSATPQDSGNTIYF
abundance: few; j_gene: TRBJ1-2; d_gene: -; v_gene: TRBV28; CDR3nt: TGTGCCAGCGGCGGGGGCGCCGGGGGGGGCTACACCTTC; CDR3aa: CASGGGAGGGYTF
abundance: many; j_gene: TRBJ1-4; d_gene: -; v_gene: TRBV10-1; CDR3nt: TGCGCTTTGCAAGTCGATCCAAAACTGTTTTTT; CDR3aa: CALQVDPKLFF
abundance: -; j_gene: TRBJ2-1; d_gene: TRBD2; v_gene: TRBV5-1; CDR3nt: TGCGCCAGCAGCTTGTTAGCGGGGGGGGTAGGTGAGCAGTTCTTC; CDR3aa: CASSLLAGGVGEQFF
abundance: many; j_gene: TRBJ1-4; d_gene: -; v_gene: TRBV20-1; CDR3nt: TGCAGTGCTAGGCGTACGACGGACGTGGCTCGGGGGAAACTGTTTTTT; CDR3aa: CSARRTTDVARGKLFF
abundance: many; j_gene: TRBJ1-2; d_gene: TRBD1; v_gene: TRBV20-1; CDR3nt: TGCAGTGCGACAGGGGGCTCGAACTATGGCTACACCTTC; CDR3aa: CSATGGSNYGYTF
abundance: -; j_gene: TRBJ1-1; d_gene: -; v_gene: TRBV2; CDR3nt: TGTGCCAGCATCTTCTCGGGGGGCAGCACTGAAGCTTTCTTT; CDR3aa: CASIFSGGSTEAFF
abundance: many; j_gene: TRBJ2-3; d_gene: -; v_gene: TRBV4-1; CDR3nt: TGCGCCAGCAGCCAACGGAGGCAGAACCCCACAGATACGCAGTATTTT; CDR3aa: CASSQRRQNPTDTQYF
abundance: -; j_gene: TRBJ1-5; d_gene: -; v_gene: TRBV3-1; CDR3nt: TGTGCCAGCAGCCCCGACCCAGGGGGCAATCAGCCCCAGCATTTT; CDR3aa: CASSPDPGGNQPQHF
abundance: many; j_gene: TRBJ2-1; d_gene: -; v_gene: TRBV3-1; CDR3nt: TGTGCCAGCAGCCTTGCGGGACTTCCGGAGCAGTTCTTC; CDR3aa: CASSLAGLPEQFF